This TCR beta chain comes out of a study of control samples from healthy donors and cancer patients. Germline CDR1 and CDR2: DFQATT and SNEGSKA (reference sequence). The CDR3 extends over 14 amino acids. The J segment lost 10 bases and the V segment lost 3 bases, leaving 12 bases of the junction unmatched. Sequenced by immunoSEQ multiplex PCR; TCRdb stores in-frame clones only, minus some. The sample lists some 410,000 clones; about 93% were seen once. Material: PBMCs. The sequence came from a middle-aged man with head and neck cancer. The rearrangement joins TRBV20-1 to TRBJ1-5, with 7 positions matching TRBD1. The CDR3 loop is CSASSRQGQGPQHF. The CDR3 DNA reads TGCAGTGCTAGTTCCAGACAGGGCCAGGGTCCCCAGCATTTT.